This TCR beta chain was found in a study of T cell changes during pregnancy in multiple sclerosis. This table comes from immunoSEQ multiplex PCR, and its TCRdb copy is limited to in-frame clones, with some not included. Of roughly 30,000 clones in the sample, about 91% were seen once. Between the trimmed V and J ends, which lost 9 bases and 5 bases, there was a span of 26 bases. Germline CDR1 reads MDHEN; CDR2 reads SYDVKM. The CDR3 consists of 17 residues. Sequencing used CD8+ T cells from peripheral blood mononuclear cells, obtained after pregnancy. The chain has TRBV28 and TRBJ2-1; unclear D gene. The TCR comes from a female donor with multiple sclerosis, enrolled in a pregnancy study. The CDR3 is CASHATLPPLPNNEQFF. For the CDR3, the DNA is TGTGCCAGTCACGCCACTTTGCCCCCTCTTCCGAACAATGAGCAGTTCTTC.